The 30 T cell receptor beta chains below were found in one sample sequenced in a study of blood T cell repertoires in COVID-19. Data came from immunoSEQ multiplex PCR; TCRdb stores just in-frame clones and leaves some out. The sample holds approximately 92,000 clones; approximately 80% are singletons and the top ten take about 3.4%. The sequencing sample was made of peripheral blood. Source of these receptors: a man between 50 and 59 years old with acute or convalescent COVID-19.

The sample holds a few counts of this clone. The rearrangement links TRBV6-6 to TRBJ1-5; TRBD1 might be the D (6 bases). The germline CDR1 and CDR2 sequences are MNHNY and SVGAGI (reference sequence). The V end lost 1 base, the J end lost 5 bases, and 12 bases lay between the germline ends. The CDR3 spans 15 residues. The CDR3 region is CASSYLSEGDQPQHF. CDR3 bases: TGTGCCAGCAGTTACTTAAGTGAGGGGGATCAGCCCCAGCATTTT.

The genes are TRBV2 and TRBJ2-2, with TRBD2 matching over 13 bases. The CDR3 covers 15 residues. V shed 4 bases and J 4 bases; nucleotides not matched to a gene: 0. Germline values: CDR1 SNHLY, CDR2 FYNNEI. CDR3 loop: CASSGTSGGTGELFF. Here the CDR3 DNA reads TGTGCCAGCAGTGGGACTAGCGGGGGCACCGGGGAGCTGTTTTTT.

The rearrangement links TRBV28 to TRBJ2-1; the D gene is possibly TRBD1 (6 bases). The V gene's germline CDR1 is MDHEN and CDR2 SYDVKM. The CDR3 consists of 13 residues. Trimming removed 3 bases at V and 5 bases at J, with 8 bases between. CDR3 nucleotide sequence: TGTGCCAGCAGTTTGGCAGGGGACAATGAGCAGTTCTTC. It codes for CASSLAGDNEQFF.

CDR3 nucleotide sequence: TGTGCCAGCGCTAGCGAACAGGGGGCCTGGAATTCACCCCTCCACTTT. Protein: CASASEQGAWNSPLHF. The chain employs TRBV5-6 and TRBJ1-6; 9 bases align to TRBD1. V gave up 7 bases and J gave up 7 bases; unmatched junction bases: 12. The CDR3 is 16 residues long. CDR1 and CDR2 (germline): SGHDT, YYEEEE.

The genes are TRBV7-2 and TRBJ1-2; 12 bases are shared with TRBD1. The germline CDR1 and CDR2 sequences are SGHTA and FQGNSA. V shed 5 bases, J shed 4 bases, and the junction held 5 bases outside the gene matches. CDR3 size: 15 residues. The chain's CDR3 is CASSLGDRGLYGYTF. CDR3 DNA sequence: TGTGCCAGCAGCCTGGGGGACAGGGGGCTCTATGGCTACACCTTC.

The rearrangement links TRBV19 to TRBJ1-4; the match to TRBD1 covers 8 bases. The ends lost 3 bases at V and 7 bases at J; junction bases unmatched: 4. Germline V gene sequence: CDR1 LNHDA, CDR2 SQIVND (reference sequence). The CDR3 sequence is 14 residues long. CDR3 DNA sequence: TGTGCCAGTAGTATCCAGGGGGCCGGTGAAAAACTGTTTTTT. Amino acids: CASSIQGAGEKLFF.

The rearrangement links TRBV29-1 to TRBJ2-5; the D is unclear. Germline CDR1 and CDR2: SQVTM and ANQGSEA. Trimming pared 3 bases from V and 4 bases from J, leaving 9 bases between. The CDR3 spans 12 residues. CDR3 sequence reads: CSVERYGETQYF. The CDR3 nucleotides are TGCAGCGTTGAGAGGTATGGAGAGACCCAGTACTTC.

V and J are TRBV7-9 and TRBJ2-7, with 7 nucleotides matching TRBD1. Germline CDR1 is SEHNR and CDR2 is FQNEAQ (reference sequence). The CDR3 loop spans 15 amino acids. The V gene end was trimmed by 3 bases and the J gene end by 4 bases; junction bases not matched to a gene: 9. For the CDR3, the DNA is TGTGCCAGCAGCTTCGGTCAGGGGGTTTCTTACGAGCAGTACTTC. The encoded protein is CASSFGQGVSYEQYF.

This chain links TRBV28 with TRBJ2-1, with 13 nucleotides matching TRBD2. CDR1 is MDHEN, CDR2 SYDVKM, per germline. The CDR3 is 16 residues long. Trimming removed 2 bases from V and 9 bases from J; junction bases left unmatched: 7. CDR3 sequence (DNA): TGTGCCAGCAGTTTACGGACTAGCGGGAGTGGCGGTGAGCAGTTCTTC. Encoded protein: CASSLRTSGSGGEQFF. The complete variable domain, with remaining parts taken from reference TRBV28 and TRBJ2-1, reads DVKVTQSSRYLVKRTGEKVFLECVQDMDHENMFWYRQDPGLGLRLIYFSYDVKMKEKGDIPEGYSVSREKKERFSLILESASTNQTSMYLCASSLRTSGSGGEQFFGPGTRLTVL.

The chain recombines TRBV24-1 with TRBJ2-7; perhaps TRBD1 as D (5 bases). This CDR3 has 12 residues. V was trimmed by 1 base and J by 6 bases, leaving 6 bases between them. Per germline, CDR1 KGHDR and CDR2 SFDVKD. CDR3 in DNA: TGTGCCACCAGTGATTTTAGGGGCGAGCAGTACTTC. Protein: CATSDFRGEQYF.

The chain couples TRBV19 to TRBJ2-2; D is uncertain. CDR1 is LNHDA and CDR2 is SQIVND in the germline V gene (reference sequence). CDR3 length equals 17 residues. Trimming cost V 4 bases and J 0 bases, with 15 bases left between them. CDR3: CASSTPTESANTGELFF. The CDR3 bases are TGTGCCAGTAGTACTCCTACGGAAAGCGCGAACACCGGGGAGCTGTTTTTT. Full variable domain (rest looked up from reference TRBV19 and TRBJ2-2): DGGITQSPKYLFRKEGQNVTLSCEQNLNHDAMYWYRQDPGQGLRLIYYSQIVNDFQKGDIAEGYSVSREKKESFPLTVTSAQKNPTAFYLCASSTPTESANTGELFFGEGSRLTVL.

This clone was observed once. This chain connects TRBV9 to TRBJ1-3; TRBD1 is a possible D gene (5 bases). This CDR3 is built from 19 residues. Trimming cost V 0 bases and J 0 bases, with 19 bases left between them. Germline values: CDR1 SGDLS, CDR2 YYNGEE. The CDR3, as DNA: TGTGCCAGCAGCGTAGTAGCCTACACCGACAGAACCTCTGGAAACACCATATATTTT. Encoded protein: CASSVVAYTDRTSGNTIYF.

This clone has a handful of counts. This sequence joins TRBV28 and TRBJ1-2, with 10 positions matching TRBD1. The V gene's germline CDR1 is MDHEN and CDR2 SYDVKM. The trim removed 2 bases at V and 3 bases at J, leaving 3 bases unmatched. This CDR3 has 15 residues. The CDR3 here is CASSLGTGAHYGYTF. In DNA, the CDR3 is TGTGCCAGCAGTTTAGGGACAGGGGCCCACTATGGCTACACCTTC.

J is TRBJ2-7 and V is TRBV29-1, with TRBD1 matching over 12 bases. The CDR3 runs 14 residues. Looked up from germline, CDR1 is SQVTM and CDR2 is ANQGSEA. V lost 6 bases and J lost 5; bases outside the gene matches: 8. The CDR3 coding sequence is TGCAGCGTAGGGGGACAGGGGGCGATCCACGAGCAGTACTTC. Residues: CSVGGQGAIHEQYF.

The gene calls are TRBV14 and TRBJ1-1, with TRBD1 matching over 7 bases. The CDR3 has 16 amino acids. Looked up from germline, CDR1 is SGHDN and CDR2 is FVKESK. V gave up 0 bases and J gave up 2 bases; unmatched junction bases: 6. The CDR3 coding sequence is TGTGCCAGCAGCCAAGATCTTGGGACAGCAAACACTGAAGCTTTCTTT. It is translated as CASSQDLGTANTEAFF.

This clone was recorded once. In nucleotides, the CDR3 is TGTGCCTGGAGTAGAGGCAATGAGCAGTTCTTC. This gives the protein CAWSRGNEQFF. The gene calls are TRBV30 and TRBJ2-1; D is unclear. Germline V gives CDR1 GTSNPN, CDR2 SVGIG (reference sequence). The CDR3 totals 11 residues. The V gene lost 2 bases and the J gene lost 6 bases, with 5 bases spanning the gap.

The rearrangement uses TRBV21-1 and TRBJ2-2; whether TRBD2, the table's D call, matches the DNA was not checked. TRBV21-1 constitutes a pseudogene. The CDR3 runs 15 residues. The CDR3 nucleotides read TGTGCCAGCAGCAGCACCGCGGGGAACACCGGGGAGCTGTTTTTT. As protein: CASSSTAGNTGELFF.

By share of the sample, this clone is medium-sized. The rearrangement joins TRBV6-5 to TRBJ2-7, with 7 bases lining up with TRBD2. This CDR3 spans 14 amino acids. Germline V gene sequence: CDR1 MNHEY, CDR2 SVGAGI. With V trimmed by 7 bases and J by 6 bases, 12 bases remained unmatched. CDR3 in amino acids: CASTPERGGFEQYF. Here the CDR3 DNA reads TGTGCCAGCACCCCCGAACGGGGAGGGTTCGAGCAGTACTTC.

The chain couples TRBV7-2 to TRBJ2-2, with a tentative D call TRBD1 (5 bases). This CDR3 region has 16 residues. CDR1 and CDR2 from the germline V gene are SGHTA and FQGNSA. Between the trimmed V and J ends, which lost 2 bases and 7 bases, there was a span of 17 bases. CDR3 sequence reads: CASSLRQHSSGGELFF. In nucleotides, the CDR3 is TGTGCCAGCAGCTTACGACAGCATAGTTCCGGCGGGGAGCTGTTTTTT.

The chain couples TRBV28 to TRBJ2-1; 7 bases map to TRBD2. CDR3 length: 14 amino acids. Germline assignment: CDR1 MDHEN and CDR2 SYDVKM. The V and J ends lost 7 bases and 1 base, in that order; junction bases with no gene match: 4. This chain's CDR3 is CASTSGGSYNEQFF. For the CDR3, the DNA is TGTGCCAGCACCTCGGGAGGATCCTACAATGAGCAGTTCTTC.

The gene calls are TRBV29-1 and TRBJ1-3; TRBD1 is a possible D gene (5 bases). Trimming removed 4 bases from V and 0 bases from J, with 10 bases in between. Germline V gives CDR1 SQVTM, CDR2 ANQGSEA. The CDR3 runs 14 residues. The CDR3: CSVGWGLSGNTIYF. CDR3 in DNA: TGCAGCGTTGGCTGGGGCCTCTCTGGAAACACCATATATTTT.

The chain links TRBV2 to TRBJ2-3; 9 positions agree with TRBD1. Germline assignment: CDR1 SNHLY and CDR2 FYNNEI. With V trimmed by 3 bases and J by 0 bases, 1 base remained unmatched. This CDR3 is 15 amino acids long. CDR3 DNA: TGTGCCAGCAGTGAGGGGACAGGGAGCACAGATACGCAGTATTTT. Its protein product is CASSEGTGSTDTQYF.

The chain couples TRBV9 to TRBJ1-5; maybe TRBD1 (5 bases). V was trimmed by 1 base and J by 6 bases, leaving 11 bases between them. In germline, CDR1 is SGDLS, CDR2 YYNGEE. The CDR3 has 14 residues. The CDR3 DNA is TGTGCCAGCAGCGTATCACTGGGGGGTCAGCCCCAGCATTTT. Its translation is CASSVSLGGQPQHF.

A note on this clone: A much larger clonotype is one base distant, so this may be a read error. This sample also contains other DNA sequences that code for the same CDR3. The chain joins TRBV19 to TRBJ2-2; TRBD2 is a possible D gene (5 bases). CDR1 is LNHDA, CDR2 SQIVND, per germline (reference sequence). CDR3 length equals 13 residues. CDR3 DNA sequence: TGTGCCAGTGCGGGTCCGAATACCGGGGAGCTGTTTTTT. Translating gives CASAGPNTGELFF.

V usage is TRBV3-1 (or the pseudogene TRBV3-2) and J usage is TRBJ2-2; 11 bases agree with TRBD1. J gave up 3 bases and V 6 bases, and 3 bases lay outside the gene matches. CDR1 is LGHDT and CDR2 is YNNKEL in the germline V gene (reference sequence). There are 15 residues in the CDR3. The CDR3 reads CASRQGQGDTGELFF. The CDR3 DNA follows: TGTGCCAGCAGGCAGGGACAGGGGGACACCGGGGAGCTGTTTTTT.

The rearrangement uses TRBV5-1 and TRBJ1-3; tentatively, D is TRBD1 (6 bases). Germline CDR1 is SGHRS and CDR2 is YFSETQ. This CDR3 region has 16 residues. V was pared by 0 bases and J by 1 base, with 11 bases between. The CDR3, as DNA: TGCGCCAGCAGCTTGGCCGGGGGGCTGTCTGGAAACACCATATATTTT. Amino acids: CASSLAGGLSGNTIYF.

The chain couples TRBV12-3 or TRBV12-4 to TRBJ2-1; possible D gene TRBD2, 5 bases. The CDR3 extends over 12 amino acids. The V and J ends lost 2 bases and 12 bases respectively, with 11 bases between them. CDR3 DNA sequence: TGTGCCAGCAGTTTACTAGCTCATGGGCAGTTCTTC. Its protein product is CASSLLAHGQFF.

A few counts support this clone. This sequence joins TRBV5-6 and TRBJ2-2; 7 bases agree with TRBD2. The CDR3 extends over 16 amino acids. CDR1 is SGHDT, CDR2 YYEEEE, per germline. J gave up 1 base and V 2 bases, and 5 bases lay outside the gene matches. For the CDR3, the DNA is TGTGCCAGCAGCTTAGGGCAGCGGGGGAACACCGGGGAGCTGTTTTTT. This sequence encodes CASSLGQRGNTGELFF.

This rearrangement joins TRBV18 to TRBJ2-1; 8 positions agree with TRBD1. Germline trimming cut 3 bases from V and 9 bases from J; bases unmatched to any gene: 7. Germline assignment: CDR1 KGHSH and CDR2 LQKENI. This CDR3 is 14 amino acids long. The CDR3 region has the DNA TGTGCCAGCTCACCCTCTACAGGGGGGAGTGAGCAGTTCTTC. This translates into CASSPSTGGSEQFF.

This chain connects TRBV21-1 to TRBJ2-1; the table calls TRBD2, which could not be checked here. TRBV21-1 is annotated as a pseudogene. The CDR3 totals 13 residues. The CDR3 nucleotides read TGTGCCAGAAGGGGGGGATCCTACAATGAGCAGTTCTTC. Residues: CARRGGSYNEQFF.